Below are 16 T cell receptor beta chains sequenced from a single sample in a study of CD8 T cells in ankylosing spondylitis. General study findings and limits: About 8 highly homologous variants made up a TCR beta motif, and this motif appeared characteristic of ankylosing spondylitis blood.

TCRdb called the 5' RACE reads again in MiXCR, with one record for every CDR3 protein. Of 700,000 to 1,000,000 distinct CDR3 sequences in the sample, about 12% were seen once. Their cognate antigens are unknown. Sequencing was performed on blood, either unsorted or a sorted T cell fraction (not recorded which). The receptors derive from a male donor with ankylosing spondylitis.

This clonotype appeared many times. CDR3 in DNA: TGTGCCAGCAGCAAAGCTTGCGGAACAGATACGCAGTATTTT. Translated, it gives CASSKACGTDTQYF. The chain uses TRBV21-1 and TRBJ2-3. TRBV21-1 is annotated as a pseudogene. This CDR3 spans 14 amino acids.

The chain combines TRBV20-1 with TRBJ1-2; 9 bases are shared with TRBD1. Germline values: CDR1 DFQATT, CDR2 SNEGSKA (reference sequence). V shed 2 bases and J 8 bases; nucleotides not matched to a gene: 12. The CDR3 covers 15 residues. CDR3 DNA sequence: TGCAGTGCTAGAAACCGACAGGGGGGAGAAGGCGGCTACACCTTC. Residues: CSARNRQGGEGGYTF.

The chain combines TRBV20-1 with TRBJ1-2; no definite D call. The V gene's germline CDR1 is DFQATT and CDR2 SNEGSKA (reference sequence). The CDR3 spans 14 residues. V dropped 0 bases and J dropped 8 bases, with 16 bases sitting between them. Written as DNA, the CDR3 is TGCAGTGCTAGAGATGAGGGCTCCACGAGGGGCTACACCTTC. Translating gives CSARDEGSTRGYTF.

The chain has TRBV6-5 and TRBJ2-7, with D possibly being TRBD1 or TRBD2 (7 bases each). Germline V gene lookup returns CDR1 MNHEY and CDR2 SVGAGI. CDR3 length equals 19 residues. Trimming stripped 4 bases from V and 3 bases from J, with 28 bases between. The CDR3 DNA reads TGTGCCAGCAGTTGGGAGGGGGCCGGGGTAGCTGGGATAAGCTACGAGCAGTACTTC. Its translation is CASSWEGAGVAGISYEQYF.

The table lists this clonotype with a few counts. The chain links TRBV9 to TRBJ2-7; 9 bases fit TRBD2. Trimming at V came to 4 bases and at J to 3 bases, leaving 8 bases not matched to a gene. The CDR3 is 15 amino acids. Per germline, CDR1 SGDLS and CDR2 YYNGEE. The CDR3 sequence: CASSTSGTSNYEQYF. The DNA for the CDR3 is TGTGCCAGCAGCACTTCCGGGACTAGCAACTACGAGCAGTACTTC.

J is TRBJ1-4 and V is TRBV14; no definite D call. The ends were cut back, 1 base at V and 3 bases at J, with 15 bases in the middle. The CDR3 extends over 17 amino acids. Germline V gives CDR1 SGHDN, CDR2 FVKESK. The CDR3, as DNA: TGTGCCAGCAGCCAAGTAACATTGCACCCGGCTAATGAAAAACTGTTTTTT. Translated, it gives CASSQVTLHPANEKLFF.

V gene TRBV7-2 combines with J gene TRBJ1-5, with D perhaps matching TRBD1 (5 bases). V lost 2 bases, J lost 3 bases, and 11 bases lay in between. Germline CDR1 is SGHTA and CDR2 is FQGNSA. The CDR3 has 15 residues. CDR3 nucleotide sequence: TGTGCCAGCAGCTTACAAAGACAGTTCAATCAGCCCCAGCATTTT. Amino acids: CASSLQRQFNQPQHF. Together with reference TRBV7-2 and TRBJ1-5, the CDR3 gives the full variable domain: GAGVSQSPSNKVTEKGKDVELRCDPISGHTALYWYRQSLGQGLEFLIYFQGNSAPDKSGLPSDRFSAERTGGSVSTLTIQRTQQEDSAVYLCASSLQRQFNQPQHFGDGTRLSIL.

This clonotype came up a few times. This chain uses TRBV24-1 with TRBJ2-5; the D gene is possibly TRBD1 (6 bases). V was clipped by 7 bases and J by 3 bases, with 14 bases between them. The CDR3 length is 14 residues. Germline loops: CDR1 KGHDR, CDR2 SFDVKD. The CDR3 loop reads CATSVQGEEETQYF. DNA for the CDR3: TGTGCCACCAGCGTACAGGGCGAAGAAGAGACCCAGTACTTC.

This clonotype was seen only a few times. The rearrangement uses TRBV20-1 and TRBJ2-2; 8 bases map to TRBD2. Germline-derived CDR1 and CDR2 are DFQATT and SNEGSKA (reference sequence). After removal of 6 bases from V and 3 bases from J, the junction contained 12 bases not matched to a gene. The CDR3 sequence is 16 residues long. The CDR3 nucleotides read TGCAGTGCCCGGAGTCTAGCGGGCCTTGACACCGGGGAGCTGTTTTTT. Translating it yields CSARSLAGLDTGELFF.

This clonotype showed up just a few times. This chain uses TRBV20-1 with TRBJ2-3, with TRBD2 as a possible D gene (6 bases). CDR3 length equals 14 residues. V lost 0 bases and J lost 5, with 12 bases in between. CDR1 DFQATT and CDR2 SNEGSKA come from the germline V gene (reference sequence). The CDR3 coding sequence is TGCAGTGCTAGAGATACTCTGGGGGGAGATACGCAGTATTTT. This codes for CSARDTLGGDTQYF.

This chain links TRBV12-3 or TRBV12-4 with TRBJ2-7, with D hard to call. V was pared by 5 bases and J by 1 base, with 12 bases between. The CDR3 extends over 14 amino acids. The CDR3 DNA reads as TGTGCCAGCAGTCCGGCGTTAGGGTCCTACGAGCAGTACTTC. Translating it yields CASSPALGSYEQYF.

This clonotype has a handful of counts. The chain combines TRBV7-9 with TRBJ2-7, with unresolved D. Trimming removed 5 bases from V and 3 bases from J, with 14 bases in between. The CDR3 totals 14 residues. Germline V gives CDR1 SEHNR, CDR2 FQNEAQ (reference sequence). CDR3 protein: CASSGTRSSYEQYF. The DNA for the CDR3 is TGTGCCAGCAGCGGAACGAGGTCCAGCTACGAGCAGTACTTC.

This clonotype was found many times. The chain joins TRBV5-1 to TRBJ2-7; D is unresolved. CDR3 length: 13 residues. V was cut by 5 bases and J by 5 bases, with 14 bases left in between. Germline CDR1 is SGHRS and CDR2 is YFSETQ. This CDR3 reads CASRPFGRNEQYF. CDR3 sequence (DNA): TGCGCCAGCAGACCGTTTGGTCGGAACGAGCAGTACTTC.

This clonotype was seen ten or more times. The chain is built from TRBV6-5 and TRBJ2-3; weak D call: TRBD2 (6 bases). V was clipped by 3 bases and J by 6 bases, with 13 bases between them. Looked up from germline, CDR1 is MNHEY and CDR2 is SVGAGI. CDR3 size: 14 residues. The CDR3 nucleotides are TGTGCCAGCAGTTATTCGGGACTGTCGGATACGCAGTATTTT. Translating it yields CASSYSGLSDTQYF.

In its sample, this clonotype was seen a few times. CDR3 in amino acids: CASSLSVGGIGYGYTF. CDR3 nucleotide sequence: TGTGCCAGCAGCTTGTCCGTAGGGGGCATTGGCTATGGCTACACCTTC. This chain links TRBV5-5 with TRBJ1-2; 7 nucleotides align to TRBD1. The CDR3 length is 16 residues. V lost 1 base to trimming and J lost 4 bases; unmatched junction nucleotides: 10. The V gene's germline CDR1 is SGHKS and CDR2 YYEKEE (reference sequence). Combining the CDR3 with reference TRBV5-5 and TRBJ1-2 gives the whole variable domain DAGVTQSPTHLIKTRGQQVTLRCSPISGHKSVSWYQQVLGQGPQFIFQYYEKEERGRGNFPDRFSARQFPNYSSELNVNALLLGDSALYLCASSLSVGGIGYGYTFGSGTRLTVV.

This chain joins TRBV27 and TRBJ1-6; 7 bases match TRBD1. V gave up 5 bases and J gave up 2 bases; unmatched junction bases: 9. Germline values: CDR1 MNHEY, CDR2 SMNVEV (reference sequence). The CDR3 totals 17 residues. The CDR3 DNA reads as TGTGCCAGCAGTCAGACGCCGGGACAGACCTATAATTCACCCCTCCACTTT. This encodes CASSQTPGQTYNSPLHF.